These 25 T cell receptor beta chains originate from one sample sequenced in a study of blood T cells in healthy people across ages. A second roughly 6 to 11 cycle PCR used barcoded and J-beta primers. TCRdb reanalysed the 5' RACE reads using MiXCR and keeps one entry per CDR3 protein. The sample comprises 850,000 or so distinct CDR3 sequences, 29% of which are singletons, and 17% rests with the top ten. The material sequenced was blood. These receptors came from an elderly woman in good health.

This clonotype was recorded a few times. Just one base apart from a much larger clone, this may be a read error. This chain uses TRBV7-2 with TRBJ2-1; no definite D call. The V gene lost 5 bases and the J gene lost 4 bases, with 15 bases spanning the gap. The CDR3 contains 15 residues. CDR1 is SGHTA, CDR2 FQGNSA, per germline. The CDR3 nucleotides are TGTGCCAGCAGCAAAAGGAGCGAGACTTACAATGAGCAGTTCTTC. Translated, it gives CASSKRSETYNEQFF. Full variable domain (remainder filled in from reference TRBV7-2 and TRBJ2-1): GAGVSQSPSNKVTEKGKDVELRCDPISGHTALYWYRQSLGQGLEFLIYFQGNSAPDKSGLPSDRFSAERTGGSVSTLTIQRTQQEDSAVYLCASSKRSETYNEQFFGPGTRLTVL.

This clonotype has just a few counts. The chain couples TRBV12-3 or TRBV12-4 to TRBJ2-7; D is possibly TRBD2 (6 bases). Trimming took 4 bases from V and 6 from J, leaving 16 bases between them. This CDR3 comprises 14 residues. The CDR3 here is CASSSDRGLGEQYF. CDR3 bases: TGTGCCAGCAGTTCGGACCGGGGGTTGGGCGAGCAGTACTTC.

The V and J genes are TRBV5-1 and TRBJ1-2; D gene unclear. CDR3 length equals 12 residues. The V gene lost 0 bases and the J gene lost 6 bases, with 6 bases spanning the gap. CDR1 is SGHRS and CDR2 is YFSETQ in the germline V gene. Here the CDR3 reads CASSLERNGYTF. The CDR3 region has the DNA TGCGCCAGCAGCTTGGAGCGGAATGGCTACACCTTC.

The chain combines TRBV5-1 with TRBJ1-1; a weak D match, TRBD1 (5 bases). The CDR3 sequence is 14 residues long. The V gene lost 3 bases and the J gene lost 4 bases, with 13 bases spanning the gap. Germline V gene lookup returns CDR1 SGHRS and CDR2 YFSETQ. The CDR3 here is CASSSRARGTEAFF. DNA of the CDR3: TGCGCCAGCAGCTCCCGAGCTAGGGGCACTGAAGCTTTCTTT.

This clonotype turned up a few times. This chain links TRBV20-1 with TRBJ2-4; D possibly matches TRBD1 or TRBD2 (7 bases each). The CDR3 length is 13 residues. CDR1 and CDR2 (germline): DFQATT, SNEGSKA (reference sequence). Trimming removed 0 bases from V and 15 bases from J, with 18 bases in between. The CDR3: CSARDQAGGGGYF. The CDR3 DNA reads TGCAGTGCTAGAGATCAGGCAGGGGGAGGGGGGTACTTC.

The V and J genes are TRBV6-2 or TRBV6-3 and TRBJ2-5, with 10 bases that match TRBD2. V lost 6 bases and J lost 0; bases outside the gene matches: 4. The germline CDR1 and CDR2 sequences are MNHEY and SVGEGT. This CDR3 has 15 amino acids. The CDR3 coding sequence is TGTGCCAGCAGATCTAGCGGGGGATACCAAGAGACCCAGTACTTC. Translated: CASRSSGGYQETQYF.

This clonotype has a count of ten or more. The chain uses TRBV5-1 and TRBJ1-1; no firm D call. V was trimmed by 0 bases and J by 5 bases, leaving 11 bases between them. The CDR3 runs 14 residues. Germline values: CDR1 SGHRS, CDR2 YFSETQ. The CDR3 loop reads CASSLDTVITEAFF. The DNA of the CDR3 is TGCGCCAGCAGCTTGGACACGGTTATAACTGAAGCTTTCTTT.

The chain recombines TRBV6-2 or TRBV6-3 with TRBJ1-2, with D possibly matching TRBD1 (5 bases). In germline, CDR1 is MNHEY, CDR2 SVGEGT. V lost 0 bases and J 4 bases, leaving 27 bases between the germline ends. The CDR3 sequence is 20 residues long. The CDR3 loop reads CASSYSHAKPRAVFAYGYTF. The CDR3 DNA is TGTGCCAGCAGTTACTCCCACGCAAAACCCAGGGCCGTTTTTGCCTATGGCTACACCTTC.

This clonotype was observed many times. The chain carries TRBV6-6 and TRBJ2-3; TRBD2 matches 13 bases. CDR3 length: 17 residues. Germline V gene lookup returns CDR1 MNHNY and CDR2 SVGAGI (reference sequence). The ends lost 6 bases at V and 5 bases at J; junction bases unmatched: 11. CDR3 sequence reads: CASRPSVTSGGKDTQYF. The CDR3 DNA reads TGTGCCAGCAGACCATCCGTGACTAGCGGGGGGAAAGATACGCAGTATTTT.

In this sample, this clonotype turned up many times. This rearrangement joins TRBV12-3 or TRBV12-4 to TRBJ1-6; D ambiguous. This CDR3 comprises 15 residues. With 5 bases removed from V and 9 bases from J, the gap between germline ends came to 17 bases. CDR3 region: CASSPRLAFSSPLHF. In nucleotides, the CDR3 is TGTGCCAGCAGTCCTCGACTCGCTTTTAGTTCACCCCTCCACTTT.

Concerning this clonotype: This sequence may be a read error, since a much larger clone differs from it by one base. The chain links TRBV6-1 to TRBJ2-3; D is ambiguous. Germline lookup yields CDR1 MNHNS and CDR2 SASEGT. The CDR3 is 15 residues long. Trimming stripped 5 bases from V and 3 bases from J, with 15 bases between. The CDR3: CASSSKDRVTDTQYF. The CDR3, as DNA: TGTGCCAGCAGTTCGAAGGATAGGGTTACAGATACGCAGTATTTT.

The gene calls are TRBV7-9 and TRBJ1-1; no clear D gene. Looked up from germline, CDR1 is SEHNR and CDR2 is FQNEAQ (reference sequence). The CDR3 spans 15 residues. Trimming cost V 6 bases and J 1 base, with 15 bases left between them. CDR3 bases: TGTGCCAGCAGTTTAATTCGTCCTTCGAACACTGAAGCTTTCTTT. Amino acids: CASSLIRPSNTEAFF.

This clonotype was counted ten times or more. The rearrangement uses TRBV6-6 and TRBJ1-2, with D tentatively TRBD1 (6 bases). V was pared by 6 bases and J by 5 bases, with 22 bases between. CDR1 and CDR2 from the germline V gene are MNHNY and SVGAGI (reference sequence). The length of the CDR3 is 16 residues. The CDR3 bases are TGTGCCAGCAGCTTGGGCAGGGGAGTTAAGAATTATGGCTACACCTTC. Residues: CASSLGRGVKNYGYTF.

This chain connects TRBV5-1 to TRBJ1-2, with a tentative D call TRBD1 (6 bases). Trimming pared 6 bases from V and 4 bases from J, leaving 7 bases between. The V gene's germline CDR1 is SGHRS and CDR2 YFSETQ. CDR3 length equals 11 residues. The CDR3 sequence: CASKQGYGYTF. Written as DNA, the CDR3 is TGCGCCAGCAAACAGGGCTATGGCTACACCTTC.

The V call is TRBV20-1, the J call TRBJ2-7, with 11 nucleotides matching TRBD1. The germline V gene has CDR1 DFQATT and CDR2 SNEGSKA (reference sequence). CDR3 length: 12 amino acids. V was clipped by 3 bases and J by 6 bases; unmatched bases: 1. The CDR3 sequence: CSARDRGREQYF. The DNA for the CDR3 is TGCAGTGCTAGGGACAGGGGGCGCGAGCAGTACTTC.

The V and J genes are TRBV27 and TRBJ2-7; TRBD2 might be the D (6 bases). The V end was cut by 6 bases, the J end by 2 bases, with 20 bases between. Germline V gene sequence: CDR1 MNHEY, CDR2 SMNVEV (reference sequence). The CDR3 length is 16 residues. The chain's CDR3 is CASSRTPTSPPYEQYF. CDR3 coding DNA: TGTGCCAGCAGCCGTACGCCAACTAGCCCGCCCTACGAGCAGTACTTC.

This clonotype was counted at least ten times. As DNA, the CDR3 is TGTGCCAGTTCAAAGGGTCAGGGTAAGGAGACCCAGTACTTC. It is translated as CASSKGQGKETQYF. V usage is TRBV7-9 and J usage is TRBJ2-5, with D maybe TRBD1 (5 bases). This CDR3 has 14 residues. Trimming cost V 9 bases and J 5 bases, with 19 bases left between them. Germline CDR1 SEHNR, CDR2 FQNEAQ (reference sequence).

This clonotype was observed a handful of times. The rearrangement joins TRBV30 to TRBJ1-2; TRBD1 aligns across 8 bases. CDR3 size: 12 residues. In germline, CDR1 is GTSNPN, CDR2 SVGIG (reference sequence). The ends lost 2 bases at V and 10 bases at J; junction bases unmatched: 6. CDR3 in DNA: TGTGCCTGGAGTATCCGACAGGGGACCTACACCTTC. Its translation is CAWSIRQGTYTF.

This clonotype was counted ten times or more. The chain recombines TRBV5-6 with TRBJ2-5; D unresolved. V lost 0 bases to trimming and J lost 3 bases, with 9 bases between them. This CDR3 contains 14 residues. Germline values: CDR1 SGHDT, CDR2 YYEEEE. In nucleotides, the CDR3 is TGTGCCAGCAGCTTGGGAAGCCTAAAAGAGACCCAGTACTTC. Translating gives CASSLGSLKETQYF. Combining the CDR3 with reference TRBV5-6 and TRBJ2-5 gives the whole variable domain DAGVTQSPTHLIKTRGQQVTLRCSPKSGHDTVSWYQQALGQGPQFIFQYYEEEERQRGNFPDRFSGHQFPNYSSELNVNALLLGDSALYLCASSLGSLKETQYFGPGTRLLVL.

With respect to this clonotype: It may be a read error: a sequence one base away is much more abundant. The V and J genes are TRBV3-1 and TRBJ2-5, with D hard to call. Germline V gene sequence: CDR1 LGHDT, CDR2 YNNKEL (reference sequence). The CDR3 sequence is 14 residues long. The CDR3 reads CAGSQDLAQETQYF. CDR3 nucleotide sequence: TGTGCCGGCAGCCAAGATTTAGCCCAAGAGACCCAGTACTTC.

This clonotype has just a few counts. This chain joins TRBV28 and TRBJ1-1; 8 nucleotides agree with TRBD1. The CDR3 sequence is 14 residues long. The J segment lost 6 bases and the V segment lost 4 bases, leaving 7 bases of the junction unmatched. Looked up from germline, CDR1 is MDHEN and CDR2 is SYDVKM. CDR3 in amino acids: CASSSGQGGAEAFF. DNA of the CDR3: TGTGCCAGCAGTTCAGGACAGGGAGGCGCTGAAGCTTTCTTT.

The chain couples TRBV20-1 to TRBJ2-7, with D possibly TRBD2 on 6 matching bases. TRBJ2-5 matches the DNA end more closely, so the J call is doubtful. Germline V gene lookup returns CDR1 DFQATT and CDR2 SNEGSKA (reference sequence). This CDR3 has 14 amino acids. Here the CDR3 reads CSASPVTGAETQYF. Written as DNA, the CDR3 is TGCAGTGCTAGCCCCGTGACGGGAGCAGAGACCCAGTACTTC.

As regards this clonotype: Germline and junction disagree at one end, which may indicate a read error. This chain connects TRBV6-6 to TRBJ1-4; tentatively, D is TRBD1 (5 bases). The CDR3 is 16 amino acids. Germline assignment: CDR1 MNHNY and CDR2 SVGAGI (reference sequence). CDR3 nucleotide sequence: TGTGCCAGCAATTACCAGGGCCCGGGTGCGGGTGAAAAACTGTTTTTT. This encodes CASNYQGPGAGEKLFF.

This clonotype has just one count. The rearrangement links TRBV10-3 to TRBJ1-1; TRBD1 is a possible D gene (6 bases). Trimming stripped 7 bases from V and 1 base from J, with 13 bases between. The CDR3 loop spans 14 amino acids. The germline V gene has CDR1 ENHRY and CDR2 SYGVKD. The CDR3 here is CAINRRGQNTEAFF. The CDR3, as DNA: TGTGCCATCAACCGCAGGGGTCAGAACACTGAAGCTTTCTTT.

This clonotype was detected ten times or more. The rearrangement uses TRBV11-2 and TRBJ2-3, with D perhaps TRBD1 or TRBD2 (10 bases each). The CDR3 spans 21 residues. V lost 2 bases to trimming and J lost 2 bases, with 29 bases between them. CDR1 SGHAT and CDR2 FQNNGV come from the germline V gene. The CDR3 loop reads CASSLRDRGEASGGTTDTQYF. The CDR3 nucleotides read TGTGCCAGCAGCTTACGGGACAGGGGTGAGGCTAGCGGGGGAACCACAGATACGCAGTATTTT. Full variable domain (remainder filled in from reference TRBV11-2 and TRBJ2-3): EAGVAQSPRYKIIEKRQSVAFWCNPISGHATLYWYQQILGQGPKLLIQFQNNGVVDDSQLPKDRFSAERLKGVDSTLKIQPAKLEDSAVYLCASSLRDRGEASGGTTDTQYFGPGTRLTVL.